Listed here are 26 T cell receptor beta chains from one sample, sequenced in a study of T cells after somatic rescue of genetic block. TCRdb's table, derived via immunoSEQ multiplex PCR, lists solely in-frame clones and lacks some. The sample consists of 110,000 or so clones, over 80% of them appearing once. The sample consisted of peripheral blood mononuclear cells (PBMCs). The source of these receptors is a woman between 18 and 29 years old.

The gene calls are TRBV18 and TRBJ1-6; no clear D. V was trimmed by 3 bases and J by 0 bases, leaving 9 bases between them. The CDR3 totals 16 residues. Germline CDR1 and CDR2: KGHSH and LQKENI. The CDR3 sequence: CASSPNRGSYNSPLHF. The CDR3 nucleotides are TGTGCCAGCTCACCTAATCGCGGCTCCTATAATTCACCCCTCCACTTT.

This chain links TRBV15 with TRBJ1-3; 9 nucleotides match TRBD1. V was clipped by 3 bases and J by 3 bases; unmatched bases: 9. CDR3 length: 17 amino acids. Germline V gene data show CDR1 as LNHNV and CDR2 as YYDKDF (reference sequence). The CDR3 coding sequence is TGTGCCACCAGCAGGCGCCGCGGACAGGGGATTGGAAACACCATATATTTT. It specifies CATSRRRGQGIGNTIYF. Using reference TRBV15 and TRBJ1-3 for the parts outside the CDR3, the full variable domain is DAMVIQNPRYQVTQFGKPVTLSCSQTLNHNVMYWYQQKSSQAPKLLFHYYDKDFNNEADTPDNFQSRRPNTSFCFLDIRSPGLGDTAMYLCATSRRRGQGIGNTIYFGEGSWLTVV.

The V call is TRBV7-3, the J call TRBJ1-1; no clear D. CDR3 size: 13 residues. V was trimmed by 2 bases and J by 5 bases, leaving 9 bases between them. Germline-derived CDR1 and CDR2 are SGHTA and FQGTGA. The CDR3 DNA reads TGTGCCAGCAGCTTAGAGCAGAAAACTGAAGCTTTCTTT. It specifies CASSLEQKTEAFF.

Note on this clone: Other DNA sequences of this sample code for an identical CDR3. The V call is TRBV30, the J call TRBJ1-4; D remains unclear. Looked up from germline, CDR1 is GTSNPN and CDR2 is SVGIG (reference sequence). This CDR3 has 13 amino acids. V lost 3 bases and J 8 bases, leaving 13 bases between the germline ends. CDR3 in amino acids: CAWRWGAGEKLFF. The CDR3 nucleotides read TGTGCCTGGAGGTGGGGAGCTGGCGAAAAACTGTTTTTT. The variable domain in full, completed from reference TRBV30 and TRBJ1-4, reads SQTIHQWPATLVQPVGSPLSLECTVEGTSNPNLYWYRQAAGRGLQLLFYSVGIGQISSEVPQNLSASRPQDRQFILSSKKLLLSDSGFYLCAWRWGAGEKLFFGSGTQLSVL.

The V gene is TRBV5-1, the J gene TRBJ1-4; D is unresolved. V lost 1 base, J lost 0 bases, and 10 bases lay in between. Looked up from germline, CDR1 is SGHRS and CDR2 is YFSETQ. The CDR3 is made up of 16 amino acids. Written as DNA, the CDR3 is TGCGCCAGCAGCTTGAGACGGTTAACAACTAATGAAAAACTGTTTTTT. Its translation: CASSLRRLTTNEKLFF.

This clone occurred once. The rearrangement links TRBV7-2 to TRBJ2-1, with 7 positions matching TRBD2. CDR1 is SGHTA, CDR2 FQGNSA, per germline. This CDR3 has 14 amino acids. Unmatched junction bases numbered 4, after V lost 1 base and J lost 7 bases. The CDR3 DNA is TGTGCCAGCAGCTTAGAGGGTAGCGGGAATGAGCAGTTCTTC. It translates to CASSLEGSGNEQFF.

V is TRBV15 and J is TRBJ1-6; 8 nucleotides match TRBD1. Germline CDR1 reads LNHNV; CDR2 reads YYDKDF (reference sequence). CDR3 size: 14 residues. V dropped 5 bases and J dropped 15; count of bases not matched to a gene: 12. The CDR3 region is CATSRGQGALGLHF. Written as DNA, the CDR3 is TGTGCCACCAGCCGCGGGCAGGGGGCCCTAGGCCTCCACTTT.

The V gene is TRBV10-3, the J gene TRBJ2-5, with a tentative D call TRBD2 (5 bases). Germline V gene lookup returns CDR1 ENHRY and CDR2 SYGVKD. V was trimmed by 6 bases and J by 4 bases, leaving 15 bases between them. This CDR3 is 14 amino acids long. CDR3 DNA: TGTGCCATCAGGGAGGACCCTAGCACAGAGACCCAGTACTTC. Translating gives CAIREDPSTETQYF.

The chain combines TRBV5-6 with TRBJ2-3; D is uncertain. The CDR3 is 17 amino acids. V was pared by 2 bases and J by 5 bases, with 21 bases between. CDR1 is SGHDT and CDR2 is YYEEEE in the germline V gene. DNA of the CDR3: TGTGCCAGCAGCTTACGGGCAGGAGTTGGATACATAGATACGCAGTATTTT. Amino acids: CASSLRAGVGYIDTQYF.

The rearrangement uses TRBV7-2 and TRBJ2-3; 8 bases are a match to TRBD2. Germline-derived CDR1 and CDR2 are SGHTA and FQGNSA. The CDR3 consists of 16 residues. Germline trimming cut 3 bases from V and 0 bases from J; bases unmatched to any gene: 5. CDR3 region: CASSFKGLGSTDTQYF. CDR3 sequence (DNA): TGTGCCAGCAGCTTTAAGGGACTAGGAAGCACAGATACGCAGTATTTT.

This clone has a single count. This chain connects TRBV6-5 to TRBJ1-2; 8 nucleotides match TRBD1. The CDR3 extends over 13 amino acids. V lost 6 bases to trimming and J lost 4 bases; unmatched junction nucleotides: 4. The germline V gene has CDR1 MNHEY and CDR2 SVGAGI. CDR3 protein: CASRRTGTYGYTF. In nucleotides, the CDR3 is TGTGCCAGCAGACGGACAGGGACCTATGGCTACACCTTC.

This clone was detected only once. The same CDR3 is also encoded by other DNA sequences in this sample. The chain carries TRBV18 and TRBJ1-1, with unresolved D. Germline V gives CDR1 KGHSH, CDR2 LQKENI. Trimming shortened V by 3 bases and J by 1 base, and 6 bases separated the two germline ends. The CDR3 has 13 residues. CDR3 nucleotides: TGTGCCAGCTCACCTACAGAGAACACTGAAGCTTTCTTT. It yields the protein CASSPTENTEAFF.

Only a few counts were recorded for this clone. V is TRBV30 and J is TRBJ1-2, with D unclear. Germline CDR1 reads GTSNPN; CDR2 reads SVGIG (reference sequence). There are 12 residues in the CDR3. Between the trimmed V and J ends, which lost 1 base and 6 bases, there was a span of 9 bases. CDR3 nucleotide sequence: TGTGCCTGGAGTGCACAGATCCATGGCTACACCTTC. This sequence encodes CAWSAQIHGYTF.

V and J are TRBV4-3 and TRBJ2-2; 9 bases map to TRBD2. CDR3 length: 18 residues. Germline CDR1 reads LGHNA; CDR2 reads YSLEER. After removal of 0 bases from V and 0 bases from J, the junction contained 5 bases not matched to a gene. CDR3 region: CASSQESSGAANTGELFF. The DNA of the CDR3 is TGCGCCAGCAGCCAAGAGTCTAGCGGGGCCGCGAACACCGGGGAGCTGTTTTTT.

The V call is TRBV2, the J call TRBJ1-2; D is ambiguous. Germline V CDR1 and CDR2: SNHLY, FYNNEI. Between the trimmed V and J ends, which lost 4 bases and 8 bases, there was a span of 17 bases. The CDR3 has 14 residues. DNA of the CDR3: TGTGCCAGCAGTGTCCAGTTCCTCAACGGGGGCTACACCTTC. Translation gives CASSVQFLNGGYTF.

The chain recombines TRBV7-4 with TRBJ1-1, with 8 positions matching TRBD1. The CDR3 sequence is 17 residues long. V was clipped by 4 bases and J by 1 base; unmatched bases: 11. Germline V CDR1 and CDR2: SGHVT, SQSDAQ. The CDR3 reads CASSSGQGSPPNTEAFF. The CDR3 region has the DNA TGTGCCAGCAGCTCTGGACAGGGCAGTCCCCCGAACACTGAAGCTTTCTTT.

The chain is built from TRBV6-6 and TRBJ2-2, with D perhaps matching TRBD1 or TRBD2 (5 bases each). Germline values: CDR1 MNHNY, CDR2 SVGAGI (reference sequence). This CDR3 is built from 13 residues. The V end lost 6 bases, the J end lost 5 bases, and 10 bases lay between the germline ends. CDR3 protein: CASSREGTGELFF. The CDR3 nucleotides are TGTGCCAGCAGCCGCGAGGGGACCGGGGAGCTGTTTTTT.

The chain links TRBV4-3 to TRBJ1-1; no firm D call. Germline CDR1 is LGHNA and CDR2 is YSLEER. The CDR3 extends over 13 amino acids. The V gene lost 0 bases and the J gene lost 7 bases, with 9 bases spanning the gap. The CDR3 DNA reads as TGCGCCAGCAGCCAAGAAAGGAGATTTGAAGCTTTCTTT. Translation: CASSQERRFEAFF.

The V and J genes are TRBV9 and TRBJ2-1; possibly TRBD1 for D (5 bases). This CDR3 contains 16 residues. The V gene's germline CDR1 is SGDLS and CDR2 YYNGEE. V gave up 0 bases and J gave up 0 bases, with 10 bases separating them. The CDR3 DNA follows: TGTGCCAGCAGCGTAGGGCAGGGAAGCTCCTACAATGAGCAGTTCTTC. Translating it yields CASSVGQGSSYNEQFF.

The chain uses TRBV10-3 and TRBJ2-3; TRBD2 matches at 9 bases. CDR3 length: 14 amino acids. The V and J ends lost 8 bases and 6 bases, in that order; junction bases with no gene match: 9. The germline CDR1 and CDR2 sequences are ENHRY and SYGVKD. DNA of the CDR3: TGTGCCATCGCCGAGGGTAGCGGGGGCGATACGCAGTATTTT. Encoded protein: CAIAEGSGGDTQYF.

The chain combines TRBV5-4 with TRBJ2-3, with 8 bases lining up with TRBD2. Germline lookup yields CDR1 SGHNT and CDR2 YYREEE (reference sequence). V lost 5 bases to trimming and J lost 0 bases; unmatched junction nucleotides: 5. CDR3 length: 15 amino acids. The CDR3 loop is CASRDQRGSTDTQYF. CDR3 nucleotides: TGTGCCAGCAGAGACCAGCGGGGGAGCACAGATACGCAGTATTTT.

This clone was seen a few times. V usage is TRBV9 and J usage is TRBJ1-2; D not certain. V was cut by 3 bases and J by 4 bases, with 7 bases left in between. Germline V lookup: CDR1 SGDLS, CDR2 YYNGEE. This CDR3 comprises 12 residues. CDR3 in DNA: TGTGCCAGCAGCGGAGGATTCTATGGCTACACCTTC. Translation: CASSGGFYGYTF.

The V and J genes are TRBV4-2 and TRBJ1-2, with no clear D. This CDR3 spans 15 amino acids. V gave up 0 bases and J gave up 5 bases, with 13 bases separating them. In germline, CDR1 is LGHNA, CDR2 YNFKEQ. The CDR3 here is CASSQDVQSVYGYTF. The CDR3 bases are TGTGCCAGCAGCCAAGATGTCCAGTCCGTTTATGGCTACACCTTC.

This clone has just a few counts. This chain joins TRBV29-1 and TRBJ1-1; possibly TRBD1 for D (5 bases). The V gene lost 6 bases and the J gene lost 3 bases, with 8 bases spanning the gap. CDR3 length equals 11 residues. Germline lookup yields CDR1 SQVTM and CDR2 ANQGSEA. CDR3 residues: CSVEGYTEAFF. The DNA of the CDR3 is TGCAGCGTCGAGGGGTACACTGAAGCTTTCTTT.

The chain links TRBV19 to TRBJ2-4; D may correspond to TRBD1 or TRBD2 (5 bases each). The CDR3 contains 17 residues. V lost 5 bases and J 1 base, leaving 18 bases between the germline ends. CDR1 is LNHDA and CDR2 is SQIVND in the germline V gene (reference sequence). The CDR3 here is CASSLLGDPEAKNIQYF. In nucleotides, the CDR3 is TGTGCCAGTAGTCTTCTGGGGGACCCCGAGGCCAAAAACATTCAGTACTTC.

The chain recombines TRBV7-2 with TRBJ1-1; the match to TRBD1 covers 10 bases. In germline, CDR1 is SGHTA, CDR2 FQGNSA. V was pared by 3 bases and J by 6 bases, with 7 bases of the junction left unmatched. The CDR3 loop spans 15 amino acids. The CDR3 sequence is CASSFSAGQGSEAFF. The CDR3 coding sequence is TGTGCCAGCAGCTTTTCGGCGGGACAGGGGTCTGAAGCTTTCTTT.